Sequencing of this T cell receptor beta chain was carried out in a study of control samples from healthy donors and cancer patients. TCRdb keeps only in-frame clones here, not all; method: immunoSEQ multiplex PCR. The sample yields about 92,000 clones, roughly 82% seen once. The CDR3 contains 16 residues. The germline gives CDR1 SGDLS, CDR2 YYNGEE. V was shortened by 3 bases and J by 1 base, with 16 bases between the two germline ends. Sequences were obtained from blood. The V and J genes are TRBV9 and TRBJ1-1; D unresolved. This clonotype was obtained from a woman between 55 and 75 years old in good health. The CDR3 is CASSATPGLRNTEAFF. CDR3 in DNA: TGTGCCAGCAGCGCCACCCCCGGGCTTCGGAACACTGAAGCTTTCTTT. The full variable domain, completed using reference TRBV9 and TRBJ1-1, is DSGVTQTPKHLITATGQRVTLRCSPRSGDLSVYWYQQSLDQGLQFLIQYYNGEERAKGNILERFSAQQFPDLHSELNLSSLELGDSALYFCASSATPGLRNTEAFFGQGTRLTVV.